These T cell receptor beta chains were read from a single sample in a study of CD8+ T cells in alopecia areata. The method was immunoSEQ multiplex PCR; TCRdb's version includes in-frame clones alone and lacks a portion of them. Among around 190,000 clones listed, approximately 56% were seen once. The material was CD4+ T cells sorted from blood, obtained at week 4, from a patient treated with tofacitinib. The receptors were sampled from a human donor with alopecia areata. CDR3s include the opening cysteine and the closing phenylalanine or tryptophan. A D gene is named only where the DNA matches it firmly. Clone size is shown for a subset of rows, as once, few, many or a class of expanded clone.

CDR3nt	CDR3aa	d_gene	v_gene	j_gene	abundance
TGTGCCTGGAGTCCAAAGGGACTAAAAGTCTACAATGAGCAGTTCTTC	CAWSPKGLKVYNEQFF	TRBD2	TRBV30	TRBJ2-1	NA
TGCAGCTCTCGACCCTTGAGAGGAACTGAAGCTTTCTTT	CSSRPLRGTEAFF	NA	TRBV29-1	TRBJ1-1	few
TGCGCCAGCAGCCATACAGGGGGCTCTGGGGCCAACGTCCTGACTTTC	CASSHTGGSGANVLTF	TRBD1	TRBV4-3	TRBJ2-6	NA
TGCAGCGGGGGGGGCGGATTCGAGGAGACCCAGTACTTC	CSGGGGFEETQYF	NA	TRBV29-1	TRBJ2-5	few
TGCAGCGCGCAGCAGGGGAACCAGCCCCAGCATTTT	CSAQQGNQPQHF	NA	TRBV29-1	TRBJ1-5	NA
TGTGCCAGCAGCTTAAGGCAGGAGGGAAGAGATACGCAGTATTTT	CASSLRQEGRDTQYF	NA	TRBV11-3	TRBJ2-3	once
TGCAGCGTTGCGGGCCGGCCGTACGAGCAGTACTTC	CSVAGRPYEQYF	NA	TRBV29-1	TRBJ2-7	NA
TGCAGTGCTAGGGACAGCGACCGAGAGTACTTC	CSARDSDREYF	NA	TRBV20-1	TRBJ2-4	few
TGCGCCAGCAGCCAAAGCTTAAGCTCCTACGAGCAGTACTTC	CASSQSLSSYEQYF	NA	TRBV4-3	TRBJ2-7	NA
TGTGCCAGCAGCAAAGATCTCGGGTTGAATGAGCAGTTCTTC	CASSKDLGLNEQFF	NA	TRBV28	TRBJ2-1	NA
TGCAGCGTTGAAGGGGAGGGGGCCGGGGAGCTGTTTTTT	CSVEGEGAGELFF	NA	TRBV29-1	TRBJ2-2	NA
TGTGCCAGCAGCCCGATCTGGGACCCCAACCCAGATACGCAGTATTTT	CASSPIWDPNPDTQYF	NA	TRBV14	TRBJ2-3	NA
TGTGCCATCAGTGAGACCGGGACTAGCGGGACCGCTTCCTACAATGAGCAGTTCTTC	CAISETGTSGTASYNEQFF	TRBD2	TRBV10-3	TRBJ2-1	NA
TGCAGCGTGGGCCGACAGGGGACCTACGAGCAGTACTTC	CSVGRQGTYEQYF	TRBD1	TRBV29-1	TRBJ2-7	NA
TGCAGCGCCCCAGGGCTCTCGAACACTGAAGCTTTCTTT	CSAPGLSNTEAFF	NA	TRBV29-1	TRBJ1-1	NA
TGTGCCTGGACCGGTGGGAGCTCTGGAAACACCATATATTTT	CAWTGGSSGNTIYF	NA	TRBV30	TRBJ1-3	NA
TGCGCCAGCAGCCAAGAACGAGCCAGGGGAGCTGGAAACACCATATATTTT	CASSQERARGAGNTIYF	NA	TRBV4-3	TRBJ1-3	NA
TGTGCCTGGAGTGTAAGTACGGGAATCTACGAGCAGTACTTC	CAWSVSTGIYEQYF	NA	TRBV30	TRBJ2-7	NA
TGTGCCAGCAGCCCCCTGAATAGCAATCAGCCCCAGCATTTT	CASSPLNSNQPQHF	NA	TRBV7-2	TRBJ1-5	NA
TGTGCCTGGGGGGGCGCGGGGAGATTAGATCAGCCCCAGCATTTT	CAWGGAGRLDQPQHF	NA	TRBV30	TRBJ1-5	NA
TGCAGCGTTGAAGCCCCAGGGGAGCTGTTTTTT	CSVEAPGELFF	NA	TRBV29-1	TRBJ2-2	NA
TGTGCCTGGAGGGGGGACTTTCAGGATGGCTACACCTTC	CAWRGDFQDGYTF	NA	TRBV30	TRBJ1-2	few
TGTGCCTGGCAAAGGGGGACAGGATCTCAAGAGACCCAGTACTTC	CAWQRGTGSQETQYF	TRBD1	TRBV30	TRBJ2-5	NA
TGTGCCAGCAGCCCCGGGACTGTCACAGATACGCAGTATTTT	CASSPGTVTDTQYF	NA	TRBV11-2	TRBJ2-3	few
TGCGCCAGCAGCCCGCCCGGGACACGAGAAAAACTGTTTTTT	CASSPPGTREKLFF	NA	TRBV4-1	TRBJ1-4	few
TGCGCCAGCAGCTTGGGGTTAGCGGGCCACTCCTACAATGAGCAGTTCTTC	CASSLGLAGHSYNEQFF	TRBD2	TRBV5-1	TRBJ2-1	NA
TGCAGCGTTGCTATTTCGGGGGACAATCAGCCCCAGCATTTT	CSVAISGDNQPQHF	NA	TRBV29-1	TRBJ1-5	NA
TGTGCCTGGAGCCCGAGTGTTAGAGAGCAGTACTTC	CAWSPSVREQYF	NA	TRBV30	TRBJ2-7	NA
TGTGCCTGGAGAAAAACGCTCGAGACTGCCACGCAGTATTTT	CAWRKTLETATQYF	NA	TRBV30	TRBJ2-3	NA
TGTGCCAGCAGCTCCATGACGGGCAATCAGCCCCAGCATTTT	CASSSMTGNQPQHF	NA	TRBV7-8	TRBJ1-5	NA
TGCAGCGTCACCCTGCACCGGGAGTCATTTCCAGGAGAAGCTTTCTTT	CSVTLHRESFPGEAFF	NA	TRBV29-1	TRBJ1-1	NA
TGCAGCGTTGATTTGGCGGGAGGGGAGACCCAGTACTTC	CSVDLAGGETQYF	TRBD2	TRBV29-1	TRBJ2-5	NA
TGTGCCAGCAGCCACGGGGCGGTTCTAGCCAAAAACATTCAGTACTTC	CASSHGAVLAKNIQYF	NA	TRBV27	TRBJ2-4	NA
TGTGCCAGCTCACCCGACAGAAACCAAGAGACCCAGTACTTC	CASSPDRNQETQYF	NA	TRBV18	TRBJ2-5	NA
TGTGCCAGTAGTATTGCCCAGACGCAGTATTTT	CASSIAQTQYF	NA	TRBV19	TRBJ2-3	NA
TGCAGCGTTGACTCCCCAGGGGACTATGGCTACACCTTC	CSVDSPGDYGYTF	NA	TRBV29-1	TRBJ1-2	NA